This T cell receptor (beta chain) was retrieved from a study of graft-versus-host responses after intestinal transplantation (dated by TCRdb to 2020 to 2023). Concerning the study at large: The transplants that recipients got were multivisceral, liver-intestinal, or isolated intestinal. Samples from three later patients were sequenced in-house on an Illumina MiSeq with MiXCR processing rather than by the commercial service. Alloreactive clones were identified by sequencing pre-transplant mixed lymphocyte reaction products and comparing these products with unstimulated pre-transplant donor and recipient T cells. After intestinal transplantation, graft-versus-host and host-versus-graft alloreactive T cell clones in the graft, circulation and bone marrow were tracked using bulk TCR-beta CDR3 sequencing. Donor T cell macrochimerism was defined as a peak of at least 4% donor T cells among recipient peripheral blood mononuclear cells. Every recipient was given anti-thymocyte globulin induction, followed by 2 to 3 years of maintenance tacrolimus and steroids. Of the 20 to 30 intestinal transplant recipients enrolled in the cohort, one of whom was a retransplant, 3 patients without pretransplant specimens were excluded.

The sample's time point label is to be understood as: cells obtained before transplantation from donor or recipient. In the mixed lymphocyte reactions, roughly 200,000 CFSE-labeled pre-transplant responders were plated with roughly 200,000 irradiated violet-dye-labeled stimulators and cultured for approximately 6 days. After the mixed lymphocyte reaction, proliferating CD3+CD4+CFSE-low and CD3+CD8+CFSE-low responder cells were FACS-sorted on a BD Influx sorter. Library construction relied on the immunoSEQ multiplex PCR assay. For most patients, genomic DNA was isolated using the Qiagen DNeasy Blood and Tissue Kit and was shipped frozen to Adaptive Biotechnologies for TCR sequencing. High-throughput TCR-beta CDR3 sequencing of genomic DNA from most patients was performed by Adaptive Biotechnologies. Concerning the study's data processing: TCR sequencing data were retrieved from Adaptive's ImmunoSEQ software for about 17 patients, whereas a few other patients were processed with MiXCR and VDJtools. To correct CD4 versus CD8 sorting errors, sequences present in both subsets at a frequency ratio below 5:1 were removed. CDR3 nucleotide sequences shared between donor and recipient were removed because their origin could not be assigned. To count as alloreactive, a clone needed at least 2-fold expansion over unstimulated cells and a minimum CFSE-low frequency of 0.002% (template counts) or 0.001% (read counts). A clone was considered mappable if detected in the sequenced pre-transplant spleen, lymph node, or MLR CFSE-low populations of the donor or recipient. The cumulative frequency of alloreactive clones was calculated as a percentage of all sequences, weighted by copy number. Held by TCRdb, this immuneACCESS table contains in-frame sequences only and omits some clones. Under half of the omission traces to an unresolved V gene where checked; the cause of the rest is unknown. V and J calls and clone size are as listed in that table; D and trimming were resolved from the DNA. Within this sample are approximately 10,000 clones, with 31% of them counted one time only. Approximately 5% of the sample comes from the top ten.

The research as a whole found: Peak levels of circulating GvH clones were associated with declines in HvG clones early after transplant. GvH clones were detected in recipient bone marrow, and some appeared earlier in ileal mucosa or blood, consistent with an intestinal mucosal origin. In the allografts of patients with donor T cell macrochimerism, GvH to HvG T cell clonal ratios were high. The relatively low number and heterogeneity of intestinal transplant patients limited the conclusions.

This clone was seen only a few times. The input lacks base qualities; no much larger clone sits a single base away. The junction carries 18 bases between V and J, which are trimmed by 4 bases and 10 bases respectively. Spanning cysteine to phenylalanine, the CDR3 consists of 14 amino acids. Only the CDR3 region is kept as DNA, spanning 42 bases read in frame from base 1. CDR1 and CDR2 (SGHDT, YYEEEE) derive from the germline V gene. The material sequenced was alloreactive CD4+ T cells from a mixed lymphocyte reaction culture, taken before transplantation. This specimen's cell subset or site label, per the study, means: CFSE-low proliferating T cells sorted from approximately 6-day pre-transplant mixed lymphocyte reaction (GvH or HvG direction). The origin of this receptor is a human patient who was an organ donor for intestinal transplantation. The chain joins TRBV5-6 to TRBJ2-1; the D gene is perhaps TRBD2, on 6 matching bases. The sequenced DNA is TGTGCCAGCAGCCGGTGGGGACTCTTGGCGGAGCAGTTCTTC. Its protein product is CASSRWGLLAEQFF.